The clone carrying this T cell receptor (beta chain) was observed once. Its antigen remains unknown. The record originates from a study of shared clonotypes between healthy human individuals. Findings of the study overall: Since donors were few, the genetic and exposure-history diversity represented was limited.

After removal of 3 bases from V and 6 bases from J, the junction contained 34 bases not matched to a gene. Germline V lookup: CDR1 KGHSH, CDR2 LQKENI. CDR3 length: 24 amino acids. Once extracted for a subset, genomic DNA was divided evenly among several immunoSEQ plates. In the original analysis: Without quality scores, immunoSEQ junctional reads could not be filtered like full-length reads. Sequencing was performed with immunoSEQ multiplex PCR; in TCRdb, only in-frame clones are kept and a portion is missing. That table furnishes V, J and clone size, whereas the DNA furnished D and trimming. The data hold 1.5 million to 1.9 million clones, with 98% observed a single time.

V usage is TRBV18 and J usage is TRBJ2-2, with 7 bases fitting TRBD2. This TCR derives from a man aged 25 to 45 in good health. Sequencing was done on a sample of naive CD4+ T cells sorted from blood. Sample subset: CD45RA+ positively selected. The CDR3 DNA reads TGTGCCAGCTCACCCCCGACCGACAAGCGCGGTCCTCCCCGACTAGCTGGAGGGCCCGGGGAGCTGTTTTTT. As protein: CASSPPTDKRGPPRLAGGPGELFF.